The 32 T cell receptor beta chains presented below share a single source sample, sequenced in a study of CD8 T cells in Susac syndrome. About 0.45 to 1 ug RNA was reverse transcribed with random hexamers. TCRdb reprocessed the immunoSEQ multiplex PCR reads with MiXCR, giving one entry per CDR3 protein. The sample contains around 280,000 distinct CDR3 sequences, about 90% of which appear only once. Sequencing used CD4+ T cells from PBMCs. All receptors derive from a human donor with multiple sclerosis.

The V call is TRBV12-3 or TRBV12-4, the J call TRBJ2-1; D gene ambiguous. This CDR3 region has 16 residues. V gave up 6 bases and J gave up 8 bases, with 23 bases separating them. CDR3 loop: CASRNSPVIESDEQFF. CDR3 sequence (DNA): TGTGCCAGCAGGAACTCCCCCGTAATCGAATCCGATGAGCAGTTCTTC.

V gene TRBV7-9 combines with J gene TRBJ1-4; tentative D call: TRBD1 (6 bases). Trimming pared 6 bases from V and 7 bases from J, leaving 18 bases between. The CDR3 consists of 15 residues. The V gene's germline CDR1 is SEHNR and CDR2 FQNEAQ (reference sequence). This CDR3 is CASSPQWGATEKLFF. The CDR3, as DNA: TGTGCCAGCAGTCCCCAGTGGGGGGCTACTGAAAAACTGTTTTTT. The entire variable domain, with the rest obtained from reference TRBV7-9 and TRBJ1-4, is as follows: DTGVSQNPRHKITKRGQNVTFRCDPISEHNRLYWYRQTLGQGPEFLTYFQNEAQLEKSRLLSDRFSAERPKGSFSTLEIQRTEQGDSAMYLCASSPQWGATEKLFFGSGTQLSVL.

The chain is built from TRBV2 and TRBJ2-2; 8 bases match TRBD1. V gave up 9 bases and J gave up 3 bases; unmatched junction bases: 12. Looked up from germline, CDR1 is SNHLY and CDR2 is FYNNEI. The CDR3 has 16 residues. DNA for the CDR3: TGTGCCAGGGAAAGGACAGGGCGTAGTTACACCGGGGAGCTGTTTTTT. Amino acid sequence: CARERTGRSYTGELFF. The variable domain in full, with the rest retrieved from reference TRBV2 and TRBJ2-2, is EPEVTQTPSHQVTQMGQEVILRCVPISNHLYFYWYRQILGQKVEFLVSFYNNEISEKSEIFDDQFSVERPDGSNFTLKIRSTKLEDSAMYFCARERTGRSYTGELFFGEGSRLTVL.

In DNA, the CDR3 is TGCGCCAGCAGCTATACTACTGGGAGCTCCTACAATGAGCAGTTCTTC. It encodes CASSYTTGSSYNEQFF. This rearrangement joins TRBV5-1 to TRBJ2-1, with a weak D call TRBD2 (5 bases). The CDR3 is 16 residues long. V was clipped by 3 bases and J by 0 bases, with 13 bases between them. Germline V CDR1 and CDR2: SGHRS, YFSETQ.

This clonotype was seen just once. This rearrangement joins TRBV12-3 or TRBV12-4 to TRBJ1-1; D is undetermined. Trimming stripped 6 bases from V and 5 bases from J, with 10 bases between. The CDR3 runs 12 residues. For the CDR3, the DNA is TGTGCCAGCAGCCTCCCTCGAACTGAAGCTTTCTTT. Protein product: CASSLPRTEAFF.

The chain recombines TRBV19 with TRBJ2-2; unclear D gene. In germline, CDR1 is LNHDA, CDR2 SQIVND (reference sequence). V shed 7 bases and J shed 5 bases, with 17 bases lying between them. The CDR3 covers 15 residues. The CDR3 is CASNLLGRGTGELFF. CDR3 DNA sequence: TGTGCCAGTAACCTACTCGGCCGAGGAACCGGGGAGCTGTTTTTT.

The chain uses TRBV15 and TRBJ1-5; D gene uncertain. The CDR3 totals 12 residues. Germline CDR1 is LNHNV and CDR2 is YYDKDF (reference sequence). V was shortened by 0 bases and J by 7 bases, with 4 bases between the two germline ends. CDR3 loop: CATSRDGQPQHF. CDR3 coding DNA: TGTGCCACCAGCAGAGATGGGCAGCCCCAGCATTTT.

J is TRBJ1-2 and V is TRBV19; maybe TRBD1 (5 bases). This CDR3 has 14 amino acids. V was shortened by 6 bases and J by 2 bases, with 13 bases between the two germline ends. CDR1 LNHDA and CDR2 SQIVND come from the germline V gene (reference sequence). The DNA of the CDR3 is TGTGCCAGTAGCCCGTCCTGGGGGAACTATGGCTACACCTTC. It translates to CASSPSWGNYGYTF.

V gene TRBV4-1 combines with J gene TRBJ2-7; D not resolved. In germline, CDR1 is MGHRA, CDR2 YSYEKL. Trimming stripped 0 bases from V and 4 bases from J, with 7 bases between. The CDR3 spans 13 residues. The CDR3 loop is CASSQDGVYEQYF. CDR3 sequence (DNA): TGCGCCAGCAGCCAAGACGGAGTATACGAGCAGTACTTC.

J is TRBJ2-5 and V is TRBV29-1, with 8 bases aligning to TRBD2. The ends lost 4 bases at V and 6 bases at J; junction bases unmatched: 10. Germline CDR1 SQVTM, CDR2 ANQGSEA. The CDR3 is made up of 14 amino acids. The CDR3 DNA is TGCAGCGTTGCGTTTAGCGGGGTACTGAAGACCCAGTACTTC. Its protein product is CSVAFSGVLKTQYF.

The rearrangement uses TRBV20-1 and TRBJ2-5; 8 bases agree with TRBD2. The V segment lost 0 bases and the J segment 1 base; nucleotides outside the gene matches: 4. Germline CDR1 and CDR2: DFQATT and SNEGSKA (reference sequence). CDR3 length: 15 amino acids. The CDR3 DNA reads TGCAGTGCTAGAGATCGGACTAGCCGCCAAGAGACCCAGTACTTC. The encoded protein is CSARDRTSRQETQYF.

The gene calls are TRBV2 and TRBJ1-2; D is possibly TRBD1 (5 bases). This CDR3 region has 13 residues. V was shortened by 10 bases and J by 4 bases, with 16 bases between the two germline ends. Germline lookup yields CDR1 SNHLY and CDR2 FYNNEI. CDR3: CATGAGHSYGYTF. CDR3 nucleotides: TGTGCCACCGGAGCCGGACACTCCTATGGCTACACCTTC.

The J gene is TRBJ1-2, the V gene TRBV2; TRBD1 matches at 7 bases. Germline V gene data show CDR1 as SNHLY and CDR2 as FYNNEI. CDR3 length: 14 residues. V lost 8 bases, J lost 3 bases, and 9 bases stayed unmatched. CDR3 residues: CASGLTGNDYGYTF. The CDR3 region has the DNA TGTGCCAGCGGACTGACAGGGAATGACTATGGCTACACCTTC. The full variable domain, rest sourced from reference TRBV2 and TRBJ1-2, is EPEVTQTPSHQVTQMGQEVILRCVPISNHLYFYWYRQILGQKVEFLVSFYNNEISEKSEIFDDQFSVERPDGSNFTLKIRSTKLEDSAMYFCASGLTGNDYGYTFGSGTRLTVV.

This sequence joins TRBV10-3 and TRBJ1-2; TRBD1 is a possible D gene (6 bases). This CDR3 is 15 amino acids long. From germline, CDR1 is ENHRY and CDR2 SYGVKD. Trimming cost V 6 bases and J 0 bases, with 14 bases left between them. CDR3 amino acids: CAIRPGHASNYGYTF. In DNA, the CDR3 is TGTGCCATCAGACCGGGACACGCATCTAACTATGGCTACACCTTC.

The chain recombines TRBV7-2 with TRBJ2-3; D perhaps matches TRBD2 (6 bases). Germline V gene lookup returns CDR1 SGHTA and CDR2 FQGNSA. The CDR3 extends over 16 amino acids. V was clipped by 1 base and J by 2 bases, with 13 bases between them. The CDR3 sequence is CASSLGPGASTDTQYF. In nucleotides, the CDR3 is TGTGCCAGCAGCTTAGGTCCGGGAGCCTCCACAGATACGCAGTATTTT.

The V and J genes are TRBV29-1 and TRBJ2-3; weak D call: TRBD2 (6 bases). Germline V gives CDR1 SQVTM, CDR2 ANQGSEA. The CDR3 spans 13 residues. The V and J ends lost 7 bases and 6 bases respectively, with 17 bases between them. The DNA for the CDR3 is TGCAGCGGGGACTCTCCCATGGGGGATACGCAGTATTTT. Amino acids: CSGDSPMGDTQYF.

This clonotype occurred a few times. The chain recombines TRBV2 with TRBJ2-4; TRBD1 agrees at 9 bases. Germline V gene data show CDR1 as SNHLY and CDR2 as FYNNEI. This CDR3 spans 18 amino acids. Germline trimming cut 5 bases from V and 0 bases from J; bases unmatched to any gene: 11. The CDR3 protein is CASSRDREMQLAKNIQYF. The CDR3 nucleotides are TGTGCCAGCAGTCGGGACAGGGAAATGCAACTAGCCAAAAACATTCAGTACTTC.

This sequence joins TRBV3-1 and TRBJ1-2, with D unclear. The germline CDR1 and CDR2 sequences are LGHDT and YNNKEL (reference sequence). V lost 3 bases, J lost 6 bases, and 11 bases lay in between. This CDR3 is built from 13 residues. CDR3 residues: CASSHLASNGYTF. The CDR3, as DNA: TGTGCCAGCAGCCATTTGGCAAGTAATGGCTACACCTTC.

The chain links TRBV5-1 to TRBJ2-1, with 15 bases matching TRBD2. V shed 4 bases and J 3 bases; nucleotides not matched to a gene: 5. CDR1 and CDR2 from the germline V gene are SGHRS and YFSETQ. The CDR3 is 17 residues long. In DNA, the CDR3 is TGCGCCAGCAGCAAAGGACTAGCGGGGGGGATCTACAATGAGCAGTTCTTC. Translated: CASSKGLAGGIYNEQFF.

V usage is TRBV2 and J usage is TRBJ2-7; 7 bases match TRBD2. Germline V gene data show CDR1 as SNHLY and CDR2 as FYNNEI. The CDR3 spans 15 residues. The ends lost 4 bases at V and 0 bases at J; junction bases unmatched: 6. The CDR3 here is CASSATSQSSYEQYF. The CDR3 nucleotides read TGTGCCAGCAGTGCGACTAGCCAGAGCTCCTACGAGCAGTACTTC. Together with reference TRBV2 and TRBJ2-7, the CDR3 gives the full variable domain: EPEVTQTPSHQVTQMGQEVILRCVPISNHLYFYWYRQILGQKVEFLVSFYNNEISEKSEIFDDQFSVERPDGSNFTLKIRSTKLEDSAMYFCASSATSQSSYEQYFGPGTRLTVT.

The CDR3 loop reads CASSLRLAGSYNEQFF. For the CDR3, the DNA is TGTGCCAGCAGCTTGAGGCTAGCGGGCTCCTACAATGAGCAGTTCTTC. V usage is TRBV5-4 and J usage is TRBJ2-1; 8 bases line up with TRBD2. V was pared by 1 base and J by 0 bases, with 3 bases of the junction left unmatched. Germline assignment: CDR1 SGHNT and CDR2 YYREEE (reference sequence). This CDR3 is 16 amino acids long.

The chain uses TRBV30 and TRBJ2-3, with D uncertain. CDR3 length: 13 residues. CDR1 and CDR2 from the germline V gene are GTSNPN and SVGIG (reference sequence). The V end lost 3 bases, the J end lost 2 bases, and 9 bases lay between the germline ends. CDR3 loop: CAWRFGNTDTQYF. Here the CDR3 DNA reads TGTGCCTGGAGGTTTGGGAACACAGATACGCAGTATTTT.

The rearrangement joins TRBV11-2 to TRBJ1-1; D gene uncertain. The V end lost 5 bases, the J end lost 1 base, and 11 bases lay between the germline ends. This CDR3 spans 14 amino acids. CDR1 SGHAT and CDR2 FQNNGV come from the germline V gene. CDR3 region: CASSPGLENTEAFF. The CDR3, as DNA: TGTGCCAGCAGCCCCGGACTGGAGAACACTGAAGCTTTCTTT. The full variable domain, rest sourced from reference TRBV11-2 and TRBJ1-1, is EAGVAQSPRYKIIEKRQSVAFWCNPISGHATLYWYQQILGQGPKLLIQFQNNGVVDDSQLPKDRFSAERLKGVDSTLKIQPAKLEDSAVYLCASSPGLENTEAFFGQGTRLTVV.

This chain uses TRBV12-3 or TRBV12-4 with TRBJ1-5, with D tentatively TRBD1 (6 bases). CDR3 length: 16 residues. V was trimmed by 3 bases and J by 5 bases, leaving 17 bases between them. DNA for the CDR3: TGTGCCAGCAGTTTGGGTAGGGGGAAAACTTATCAGCCCCAGCATTTT. Protein product: CASSLGRGKTYQPQHF.

The chain carries TRBV10-3 and TRBJ2-6, with 9 bases aligning to TRBD2. The CDR3 is made up of 19 amino acids. Germline V gene data show CDR1 as ENHRY and CDR2 as SYGVKD. V shed 2 bases, J shed 4 bases, and the junction held 12 bases outside the gene matches. The CDR3 sequence is CAISERGTSGSGGANVLTF. The CDR3 bases are TGTGCCATCAGTGAGAGAGGAACTAGCGGGTCAGGGGGGGCCAACGTCCTGACTTTC.

This chain connects TRBV19 to TRBJ1-5; D gene unclear. The V gene's germline CDR1 is LNHDA and CDR2 SQIVND (reference sequence). The V end was cut by 5 bases, the J end by 2 bases, with 13 bases between. There are 15 residues in the CDR3. This CDR3 is CASSVQDGGNQPQHF. As DNA, the CDR3 is TGTGCCAGTAGTGTCCAGGACGGCGGCAATCAGCCCCAGCATTTT. The whole variable domain, remainder taken from reference TRBV19 and TRBJ1-5, is DGGITQSPKYLFRKEGQNVTLSCEQNLNHDAMYWYRQDPGQGLRLIYYSQIVNDFQKGDIAEGYSVSREKKESFPLTVTSAQKNPTAFYLCASSVQDGGNQPQHFGDGTRLSIL.

The chain has TRBV6-1 and TRBJ2-4; 12 bases line up with TRBD2. The CDR3 covers 15 residues. With V trimmed by 8 bases and J by 5 bases, 7 bases remained unmatched. The germline gives CDR1 MNHNS, CDR2 SASEGT. The CDR3 DNA is TGTGCCAGCCTGACTAGCGGGAGTGTTGAAAACATTCAGTACTTC. It specifies CASLTSGSVENIQYF.

The chain is built from TRBV5-4 and TRBJ2-1, with 11 bases fitting TRBD1. The CDR3 sequence is 16 residues long. Germline CDR1 reads SGHNT; CDR2 reads YYREEE (reference sequence). V gave up 0 bases and J gave up 3 bases; unmatched junction bases: 2. The CDR3 loop reads CASSLGDRGVYNEQFF. The CDR3 DNA is TGTGCCAGCAGCTTGGGGGACAGGGGGGTCTACAATGAGCAGTTCTTC.

This CDR3 reads CASSLTGPSYSNQPQHF. As DNA, the CDR3 is TGTGCCAGCTCACTTACAGGCCCGTCGTATAGCAATCAGCCCCAGCATTTT. V gene TRBV18 combines with J gene TRBJ1-5; D may be TRBD1 (5 bases). The V and J ends lost 4 bases and 0 bases respectively, with 16 bases between them. From germline, CDR1 is KGHSH and CDR2 LQKENI. This CDR3 comprises 17 residues.

The chain uses TRBV19 and TRBJ1-1, with a tentative D call TRBD1 (5 bases). The CDR3 totals 13 residues. The germline V gene encodes CDR1 LNHDA and CDR2 SQIVND (reference sequence). The V end was cut by 4 bases, the J end by 10 bases, with 16 bases between. The CDR3 nucleotides read TGTGCCAGTAGTACTCCCCGGGGACGAGGAGCTTTCTTT. It specifies CASSTPRGRGAFF.

The rearrangement links TRBV7-2 to TRBJ2-5; 9 nucleotides line up with TRBD1. The V and J ends lost 6 bases and 1 base, in that order; junction bases with no gene match: 6. This CDR3 has 15 amino acids. Germline loops: CDR1 SGHTA, CDR2 FQGNSA. The CDR3 loop is CASRKTGGAQETQYF. The CDR3 DNA is TGTGCCAGCAGGAAGACAGGGGGGGCCCAAGAGACCCAGTACTTC.

V usage is TRBV7-2 and J usage is TRBJ2-1; D is undetermined. The CDR3 is made up of 13 amino acids. Trimming removed 3 bases at V and 8 bases at J, with 11 bases between. Germline CDR1 and CDR2: SGHTA and FQGNSA. DNA for the CDR3: TGTGCCAGCAGCTTGGGGTGGAAGGATGAGCAGTTCTTC. Protein: CASSLGWKDEQFF.